This TCR beta chain was documented in a study of tumor-infiltrating lymphocytes in primary liver carcinoma. The wider study: Subjects consisted of male and female patients aged 30 to 69 years.

Trimming stripped 0 bases from V and 5 bases from J, with 11 bases between. This CDR3 spans 15 amino acids. CDR1 MDHEN and CDR2 SYDVKM come from the germline V gene. DNA and RNA were both co-extracted from approximately 22-30 mg of bulk tissue that had not been sorted. Each tumor had five separate regions sampled. TCR beta cDNA came from about 450 ng total RNA, primed with a constant-region primer. For TCR beta, libraries were produced by three nested multiplex PCR rounds using slightly modified ARM-PCR. The two initial PCR rounds, about 9 cycles each, used TRBV1-TRBV30 forward and C-beta reverse primers. TCRdb redid the calling of the multiplex PCR reads with MiXCR, one entry per CDR3 protein. The sample has over 95,000 distinct CDR3 sequences; around 63% are singletons. As concerns this clonotype: Being one base from a much bigger clone, this may be a read error.

J is TRBJ2-1 and V is TRBV28; a possible D gene is TRBD2 (6 bases). This receptor was taken from a woman aged 55-70 years with primary liver carcinoma and hepatitis B virus infection. The sample consisted of liver tumor tissue from sampling region 5. Indicated subset: tumor region T5, tumor centre. The CDR3 nucleotides are TGTGCCAGCAGTTTATGGGGGGGAGGAAACAATGAGCAGTTCTTC. As protein: CASSLWGGGNNEQFF.